These 10 T cell receptor beta chains were sequenced from one sample in a study of blood T cell repertoires in COVID-19. Data came from immunoSEQ multiplex PCR; TCRdb stores just in-frame clones and leaves some out. The sample holds around 110,000 clones, 65% to 85% seen once. Sequences were obtained from peripheral blood. These receptors originate from a woman in her 70s with acute or convalescent COVID-19.

The V gene is TRBV12-3 or TRBV12-4, the J gene TRBJ2-1; D perhaps matches TRBD2 (5 bases). The CDR3 totals 13 residues. V was shortened by 7 bases and J by 9 bases, with 16 bases between the two germline ends. DNA for the CDR3: TGTGCCAGCAATTCGCTCGGGGTTGGTGAGCAGTTCTTC. Translating it yields CASNSLGVGEQFF.

The chain has TRBV5-6 and TRBJ1-4; TRBD1 matches 9 bases. The CDR3 contains 14 residues. CDR1 and CDR2 from the germline V gene are SGHDT and YYEEEE. J was trimmed by 10 bases and V by 5 bases; bases with no gene match: 9. For the CDR3, the DNA is TGTGCCAGCAGTTCAACAGGGGGCCAGGGAAAACTGTTTTTT. This encodes CASSSTGGQGKLFF.

The CDR3 reads CASSLSGGTGELFF. As DNA, the CDR3 is TGTGCCAGCAGTTTGAGCGGGGGCACCGGGGAGCTGTTTTTT. The rearrangement uses TRBV28 and TRBJ2-2, with 8 nucleotides matching TRBD2. The CDR3 has 14 amino acids. Germline V gene lookup returns CDR1 MDHEN and CDR2 SYDVKM. V gave up 3 bases and J gave up 4 bases; unmatched junction bases: 1. Full variable domain (outside the CDR3, taken from reference TRBV28 and TRBJ2-2): DVKVTQSSRYLVKRTGEKVFLECVQDMDHENMFWYRQDPGLGLRLIYFSYDVKMKEKGDIPEGYSVSREKKERFSLILESASTNQTSMYLCASSLSGGTGELFFGEGSRLTVL.

J is TRBJ2-2 and V is TRBV11-2, with D possibly matching TRBD2 (6 bases). Germline V gene data show CDR1 as SGHAT and CDR2 as FQNNGV. The V end was cut by 5 bases, the J end by 5 bases, with 9 bases between. CDR3 size: 13 residues. The CDR3 protein is CASSTGLTGELFF. The CDR3 bases are TGTGCCAGCAGCACCGGACTAACCGGGGAGCTGTTTTTT.

The chain recombines TRBV19 with TRBJ2-1, with D possibly being TRBD1 (6 bases). CDR3 length: 13 residues. V was trimmed by 3 bases and J by 9 bases, leaving 12 bases between them. Germline V gives CDR1 LNHDA, CDR2 SQIVND (reference sequence). Here the CDR3 DNA reads TGTGCCAGTAGTATCTTAGCCAGGGGTGAGCAGTTCTTC. Its protein product is CASSILARGEQFF.

The chain carries TRBV11-2 and TRBJ2-1, with 7 nucleotides matching TRBD2. J gave up 2 bases and V 2 bases, and 0 bases lay outside the gene matches. The CDR3 totals 14 residues. CDR1 is SGHAT, CDR2 FQNNGV, per germline. Written as DNA, the CDR3 is TGTGCCAGCAGCTTAAGCGGGGCCTACAATGAGCAGTTCTTC. Translated, it gives CASSLSGAYNEQFF.

This clone was detected a few times. This chain links TRBV6-1 with TRBJ1-1; 8 bases align to TRBD1. The germline gives CDR1 MNHNS, CDR2 SASEGT. J was trimmed by 4 bases and V by 2 bases; bases with no gene match: 3. The CDR3 is made up of 14 amino acids. In DNA form, the CDR3 reads TGTGCCAGCAGTGAATACAGGGGGGGCACTGAAGCTTTCTTT. Translated: CASSEYRGGTEAFF.

This clone was counted only a few times. This chain connects TRBV12-3 or TRBV12-4 to TRBJ2-7, with 9 bases fitting TRBD1. The CDR3 has 13 residues. After removal of 5 bases from V and 4 bases from J, the junction contained 3 bases not matched to a gene. The CDR3: CASSLGTGYEQYF. Written as DNA, the CDR3 is TGTGCCAGCAGTCTAGGGACAGGGTACGAGCAGTACTTC.

The chain links TRBV11-2 to TRBJ2-1; possible D gene TRBD1, 5 bases. The CDR3 has 13 residues. V was shortened by 2 bases and J by 9 bases, with 11 bases between the two germline ends. Germline V gene data show CDR1 as SGHAT and CDR2 as FQNNGV. The CDR3 nucleotides are TGTGCCAGCAGCTTACAGGGTTTGATTGAGCAGTTCTTC. The encoded protein is CASSLQGLIEQFF.

The chain carries TRBV19 and TRBJ2-1; 7 nucleotides align to TRBD2. There are 14 residues in the CDR3. Germline-derived CDR1 and CDR2 are LNHDA and SQIVND (reference sequence). The J segment lost 5 bases and the V segment lost 5 bases, leaving 6 bases of the junction unmatched. CDR3 bases: TGTGCCAGTAGTGCCGGGACTAACCACAATGAGCAGTTCTTC. Residues: CASSAGTNHNEQFF. Supplemented by reference TRBV19 and TRBJ2-1, the full variable domain reads DGGITQSPKYLFRKEGQNVTLSCEQNLNHDAMYWYRQDPGQGLRLIYYSQIVNDFQKGDIAEGYSVSREKKESFPLTVTSAQKNPTAFYLCASSAGTNHNEQFFGPGTRLTVL.